This TCR beta chain was found in a study of T cells in localized non-small cell lung cancer. Overall study findings and caveats: Heterogeneity remains possible, as sequencing covered one tumor region only. Of the top 100 tumor clones, median 57 were in adjacent lung, 25 to 30 among its top 100. Uninvolved adjacent lung, not tumor, had the highest T cell clonality.

Points on this clone: Antigen specificity is unknown.

The CDR3 has 13 amino acids. Germline V gives CDR1 SGDLS, CDR2 YYNGEE. Trimming pared 0 bases from V and 6 bases from J, leaving 6 bases between. Lung tissue at least 2 cm from the tumor margin was confirmed free of atypia. The protocol was immunoSEQ multiplex PCR, while the TCRdb copy is restricted to in-frame clones and leaves out a portion. The sample has thousands of clones, just under 30% seen once. This chain links TRBV9 with TRBJ1-4, with D hard to call. The sample in question was normal lung tissue next to the tumor, obtained before any cancer treatment. This clonotype was obtained from a man aged 35 to 69 with stage I lung adenocarcinoma. The CDR3 coding sequence is TGTGCCAGCAGCGTAGCCGGGGATGAAAAACTGTTTTTT. Encoded protein: CASSVAGDEKLFF.